One sample yielded the 7 T cell receptor beta chains listed below, sequenced in a study of T cells in Graves' hyperthyroidism and ophthalmopathy (dated by TCRdb to between 2017 and 2020). To prepare the library, multiplex PCR was applied. Sequencing used an Illumina HiSeq 2000. The TCR beta CDR3 regions were amplified from RNA transcripts. A first-round RT-PCR of the TCR CDR3 used the HTBI primer set with the Qiagen OneStep RT-PCR kit. TCRdb applied fastp at Q25 and MiXCR to the public reads, then kept only in-frame beta chains. Under each unique CDR3 protein, matching rows form one entry showing the most common genes and DNA. This sample comprises around 580,000 distinct CDR3 sequences, approximately 16% of them detected only once. 15% to 20% of the sample lies in the top ten. Sequenced material: blood. These receptors were taken from a woman under 30 with Graves' hyperthyroidism.

A few counts support this clonotype. Its ends do not fully match the called genes, so a read error is possible. The gene calls are TRBV29-1 and TRBJ2-7; D is undetermined. This CDR3 is 12 amino acids long. Germline CDR1 SQVTM, CDR2 ANQGSEA. The CDR3 loop reads CSVKGTEYERYF. The CDR3 DNA follows: TGCAGCGTTAAGGGTACTGAGTACGAGCGGTACTTC.

This clonotype has only a few counts. This chain connects TRBV27 to TRBJ1-6; tentative D call: TRBD1 (5 bases). Germline CDR1 is MNHEY and CDR2 is SMNVEV (reference sequence). The CDR3 loop spans 16 amino acids. V was cut by 3 bases and J by 0 bases, with 9 bases left in between. In DNA, the CDR3 is TGTGCCAGCAGTTTCGAGGGGAGCTCCTATAATTCACCCCTCCACTTT. Its translation is CASSFEGSSYNSPLHF.

The rearrangement joins TRBV12-3 or TRBV12-4 to TRBJ2-7; a possible D gene is TRBD2 (5 bases). Trimming removed 8 bases from V and 2 bases from J, with 10 bases in between. This CDR3 has 12 residues. The CDR3 nucleotides read TGTGCCAGCGGGGAGTCCGCCTACGAGCAGTACTTC. Protein product: CASGESAYEQYF.

A remark on this clonotype: A single base separates this from a much larger clone, so it may be a read error. V usage is TRBV2 and J usage is TRBJ1-4; D is unresolved. Trimming pared 8 bases from V and 5 bases from J, leaving 3 bases between. CDR1 and CDR2 from the germline V gene are SNHLY and FYNNEI. This CDR3 is built from 10 residues. The DNA for the CDR3 is TGTGCCAGCCGGAATGAAAAACTGTTTTTT. Translated, it gives CASRNEKLFF.

The chain uses TRBV25-1 and TRBJ2-1; unclear D gene. V was trimmed by 1 base and J by 6 bases, leaving 7 bases between them. The CDR3 is 13 amino acids. Germline loops: CDR1 MGHDK, CDR2 SYGVNS. The CDR3 region is CASSEFFANEQFF. The CDR3 DNA follows: TGTGCCAGCAGTGAATTTTTTGCCAATGAGCAGTTCTTC. The full variable domain, in which reference TRBV25-1 and TRBJ2-1 provide the parts outside the CDR3, is EADIYQTPRYLVIGTGKKITLECSQTMGHDKMYWYQQDPGMELHLIHYSYGVNSTEKGDLSSESTVSRIRTEHFPLTLESARPSHTSQYLCASSEFFANEQFFGPGTRLTVL.

The sample holds a few counts of this clonotype. The germline gene is not matched at one end of the junction; a read error may be the cause. The chain recombines TRBV7-2 with TRBJ1-1; 7 nucleotides align to TRBD1. Germline V gives CDR1 SGHTA, CDR2 FQGNSA. The CDR3 is made up of 16 amino acids. CDR3 protein: CASSLASGQPNTEAFF. CDR3 DNA: TGTGCCAGCAGCCTAGCTTCGGGACAGCCGAACACTGAAGCTTTCTTT.

In this sample, this clonotype turned up many times. The chain is built from TRBV28 and TRBJ2-5; 14 bases are shared with TRBD2. The V and J ends lost 4 bases and 2 bases, in that order; junction bases with no gene match: 12. This CDR3 comprises 19 residues. Germline CDR1 and CDR2: MDHEN and SYDVKM. The CDR3 here is CASSYVRPGLAGEQETQYF. In DNA form, the CDR3 reads TGTGCCAGCAGTTATGTAAGACCGGGACTAGCGGGAGAACAAGAGACCCAGTACTTC.